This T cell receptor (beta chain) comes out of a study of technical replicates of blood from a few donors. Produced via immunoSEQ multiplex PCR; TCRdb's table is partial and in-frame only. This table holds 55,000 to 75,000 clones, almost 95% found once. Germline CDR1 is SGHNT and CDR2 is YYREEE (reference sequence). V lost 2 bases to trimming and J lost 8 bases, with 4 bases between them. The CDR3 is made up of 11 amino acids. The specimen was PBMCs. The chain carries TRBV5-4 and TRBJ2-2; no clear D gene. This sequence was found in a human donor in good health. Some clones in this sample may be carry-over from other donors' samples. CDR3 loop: CASSFSGELFF. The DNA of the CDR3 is TGTGCCAGCAGCTTTAGTGGGGAGCTGTTTTTT.